This section outlines one TCR beta chain sequence together with its context. Its antigen target is currently unknown. Base qualities are missing; no much larger clone stands one base away. Other DNA sequences in this specimen translate into the identical CDR3. V drops 3 bases and J drops 1 base, leaving 10 bases in between. Inclusive of the bounding cysteine and phenylalanine, the CDR3 is 14 residues long. Only the CDR3 portion is preserved as DNA: 42 bases, with reading frame beginning at the first base. From the germline V gene, CDR1 is MNHNS and CDR2 is SASEGT. The data are from a study of shared clonotypes between healthy human individuals (dated by TCRdb to 2018 to 2021). Study-level background: The cohort included three men and a couple of women between 18 and 49 years of age. Blood TCR repertoires of several healthy adults were deeply sequenced to estimate repertoire size and the extent of clonotype sharing between individuals. To increase sequencing depth and limit assay-specific biases, different laboratories used diverse techniques to prepare libraries and sequence TCR repertoires. Leukapheresis yielded between about 0.8 and 9.5 billion PBMCs per donor. What the authors observed across the whole study: Based on pairwise subsampling, the degree of clonotype sharing among donors was expected to be affected by sequencing depth. Sampling was limited to blood, and TCR repertoires in tissue likely differ from TCR repertoires in blood. The small number of donors limited the genetic and exposure-history diversity represented.

The donors were healthy, HIV-negative adults with no recently reported acute infections or vaccinations. All donors were Caucasian adults living in Nashville, Tennessee, USA. For unsorted samples, 75 million to 90 million PBMCs were counted and genomic DNA was extracted with the QIAamp DNA Blood Mini kit. After blood collection by leukapheresis, PBMCs were isolated using Ficoll-Histopaque density gradient centrifugation and then cryopreserved in the vapor phase of liquid nitrogen. Using the deep immunoSEQ assay, multiplex PCR amplified TCR CDR3 regions from genomic DNA. Genomic DNA extracted from each cell subset was distributed evenly over all wells of several immunoSEQ 96-well plates, and each plate served as one replicate. Each replicate PCR for unsorted PBMC received 300 to 350 ng genomic DNA, equal to about 30,000 T cell genomes. Unsorted PBMC genomic DNA was sequenced across ten immunoSEQ deep assay plates. Purified libraries were quantified with a Qubit 3.0 fluorometer, sized on a Bioanalyzer 2100, and re-quantified with the KAPA Library Quantification kit. Every immunoSEQ 96-well plate was sequenced on a dedicated single-read 150-cycle Illumina NextSeq 550 flow cell. Concerning the study's data processing: Because the immunoSEQ output included only junctional sequences and no quality scores, the filtering could not be the same as the filtering used for full-length reads. Sequences were annotated with PyIR, a Python wrapper for IgBLAST v1.9, using IMGT germline references to assign V/J genes and CDR3. Reads were filtered out if the reads had weak V/J assignments (E-value above 1e-6), no CDR3, stop codons, out-of-frame junctions, or ambiguous translated residues. V3J clonotypes were defined as sequences sharing an identical inferred V gene, J gene, and CDR3 amino acid sequence. The percentage overlap between two repertoires was calculated by dividing the number of shared unique clonotypes by the size of the smaller repertoire. Richness of each repertoire was evaluated using RTK rarefaction, the Chao1 estimator, and Recon v2.1 estimates of unobserved clonotypes. As stored in TCRdb, this immuneACCESS dataset retains in-frame rearrangements with V and J assigned. A fraction of the clones does not appear; measured against another copy, unresolved V genes explain less than half of the discrepancy, and the remainder lacks a known reason. V and J calls plus clone size are reproduced from that table; the DNA served to infer D and trimming. In this sample the table shows 450,000 to 650,000 clones, around three quarters of which occur a single time. The biggest ten clones account for 9.5% to 15% of the sample.

The material sequenced was PBMCs. The sequence derives from a woman in her forties in good health. Some clones in this sample may be carry-over from other donors' samples. The V and J segments used are TRBV6-1 and TRBJ2-7; matching of 6 bases hints at TRBD1 as the D gene. CDR3 sequence: CASSELQGSYEQYF. The DNA sequence is given as TGTGCCAGCAGTGAGCTACAGGGTTCCTACGAGCAGTACTTC.